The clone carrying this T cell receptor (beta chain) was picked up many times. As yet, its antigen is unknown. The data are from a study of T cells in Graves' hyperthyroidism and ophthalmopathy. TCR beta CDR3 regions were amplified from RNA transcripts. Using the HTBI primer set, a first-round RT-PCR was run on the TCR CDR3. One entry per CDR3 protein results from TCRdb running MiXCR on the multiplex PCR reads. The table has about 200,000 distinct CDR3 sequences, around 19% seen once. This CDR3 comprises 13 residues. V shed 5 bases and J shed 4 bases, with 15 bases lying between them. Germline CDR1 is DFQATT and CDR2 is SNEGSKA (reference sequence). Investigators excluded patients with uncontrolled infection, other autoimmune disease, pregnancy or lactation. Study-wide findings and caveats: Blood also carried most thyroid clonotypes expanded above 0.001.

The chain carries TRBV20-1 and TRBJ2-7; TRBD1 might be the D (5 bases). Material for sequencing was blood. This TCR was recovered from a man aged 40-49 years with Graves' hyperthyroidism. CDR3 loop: CSAPRHQGYEQYF. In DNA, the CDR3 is TGCAGTGCTCCTCGACACCAGGGATACGAGCAGTACTTC.